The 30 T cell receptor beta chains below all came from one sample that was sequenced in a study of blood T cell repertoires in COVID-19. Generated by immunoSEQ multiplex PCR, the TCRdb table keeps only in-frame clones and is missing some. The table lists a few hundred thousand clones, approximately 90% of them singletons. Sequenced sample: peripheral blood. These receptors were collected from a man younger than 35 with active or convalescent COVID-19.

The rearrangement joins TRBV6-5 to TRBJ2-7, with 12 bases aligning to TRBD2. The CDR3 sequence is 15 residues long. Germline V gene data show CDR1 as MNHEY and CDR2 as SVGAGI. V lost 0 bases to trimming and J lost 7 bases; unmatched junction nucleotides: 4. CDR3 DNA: TGTGCCAGCAGTTACTCGACTAGCGGGAGCCTTGAGCAGTACTTC. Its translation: CASSYSTSGSLEQYF.

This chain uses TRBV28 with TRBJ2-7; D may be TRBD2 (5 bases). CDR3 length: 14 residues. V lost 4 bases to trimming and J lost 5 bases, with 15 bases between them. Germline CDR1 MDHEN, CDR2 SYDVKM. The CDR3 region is CASSSRTGRDEQYF. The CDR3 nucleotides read TGTGCCAGCAGTTCCCGGACCGGGCGGGACGAGCAGTACTTC.

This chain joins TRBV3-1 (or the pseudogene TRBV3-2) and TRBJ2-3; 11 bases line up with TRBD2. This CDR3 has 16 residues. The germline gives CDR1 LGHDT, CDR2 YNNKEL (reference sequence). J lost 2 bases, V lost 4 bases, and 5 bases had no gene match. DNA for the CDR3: TGTGCCAGCAGCCGTAGCGGGAGGGCCCTCACAGATACGCAGTATTTT. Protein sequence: CASSRSGRALTDTQYF.

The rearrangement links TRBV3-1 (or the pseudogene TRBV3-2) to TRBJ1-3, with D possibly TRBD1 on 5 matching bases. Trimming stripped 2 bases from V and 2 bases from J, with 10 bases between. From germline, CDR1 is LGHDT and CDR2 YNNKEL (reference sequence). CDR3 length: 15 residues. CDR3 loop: CASSQYRNPGNTIYF. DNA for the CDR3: TGTGCCAGCAGCCAATACAGGAACCCTGGAAACACCATATATTTT.

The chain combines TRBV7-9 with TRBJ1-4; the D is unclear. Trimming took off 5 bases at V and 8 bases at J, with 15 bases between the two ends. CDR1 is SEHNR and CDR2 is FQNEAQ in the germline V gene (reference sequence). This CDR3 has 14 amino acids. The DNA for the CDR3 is TGTGCCAGCAGCCAACGTTCCCTGGAGGAAAAACTGTTTTTT. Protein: CASSQRSLEEKLFF.

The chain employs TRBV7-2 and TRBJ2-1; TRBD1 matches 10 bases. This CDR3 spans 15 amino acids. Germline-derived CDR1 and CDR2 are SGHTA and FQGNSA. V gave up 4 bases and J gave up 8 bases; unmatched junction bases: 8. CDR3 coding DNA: TGTGCCAGCAGCTCGGGACAGGGGTTTGTGGATGAGCAGTTCTTC. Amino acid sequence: CASSSGQGFVDEQFF.

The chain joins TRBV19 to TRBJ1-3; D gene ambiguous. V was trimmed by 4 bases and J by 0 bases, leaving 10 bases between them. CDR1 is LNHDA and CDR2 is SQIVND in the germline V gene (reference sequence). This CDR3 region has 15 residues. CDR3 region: CASSSTGYSGNTIYF. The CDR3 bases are TGTGCCAGTAGTAGTACGGGATACTCTGGAAACACCATATATTTT.

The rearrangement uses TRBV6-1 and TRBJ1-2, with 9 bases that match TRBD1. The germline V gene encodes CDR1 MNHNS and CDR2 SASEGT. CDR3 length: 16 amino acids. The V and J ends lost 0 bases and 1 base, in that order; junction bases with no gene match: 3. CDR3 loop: CASSEAGTGLNYGYTF. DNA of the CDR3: TGTGCCAGCAGTGAAGCTGGGACAGGGCTTAACTATGGCTACACCTTC.

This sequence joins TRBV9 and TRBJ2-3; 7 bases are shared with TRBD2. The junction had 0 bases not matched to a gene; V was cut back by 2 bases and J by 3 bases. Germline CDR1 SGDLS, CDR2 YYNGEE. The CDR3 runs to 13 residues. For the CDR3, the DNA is TGTGCCAGCAGCGTTAGCGGGACAGATACGCAGTATTTT. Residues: CASSVSGTDTQYF.

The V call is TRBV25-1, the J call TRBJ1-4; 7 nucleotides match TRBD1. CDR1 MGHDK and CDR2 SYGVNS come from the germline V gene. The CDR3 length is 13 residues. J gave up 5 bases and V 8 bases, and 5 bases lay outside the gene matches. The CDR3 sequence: CASGGQRNEKLFF. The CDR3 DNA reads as TGTGCCAGCGGGGGACAGAGGAATGAAAAACTGTTTTTT.

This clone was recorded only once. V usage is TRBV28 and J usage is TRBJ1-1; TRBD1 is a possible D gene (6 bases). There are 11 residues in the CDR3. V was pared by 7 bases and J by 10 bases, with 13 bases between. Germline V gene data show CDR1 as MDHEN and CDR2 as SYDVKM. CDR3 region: CASKTGMGAFF. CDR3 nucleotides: TGTGCCAGCAAAACAGGGATGGGAGCTTTCTTT.

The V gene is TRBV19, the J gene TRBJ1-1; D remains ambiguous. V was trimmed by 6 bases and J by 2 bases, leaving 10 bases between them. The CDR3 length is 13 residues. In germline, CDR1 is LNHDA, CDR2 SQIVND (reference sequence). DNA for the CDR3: TGTGCCAGTAGCCGGGCGGGTAACACTGAAGCTTTCTTT. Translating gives CASSRAGNTEAFF.

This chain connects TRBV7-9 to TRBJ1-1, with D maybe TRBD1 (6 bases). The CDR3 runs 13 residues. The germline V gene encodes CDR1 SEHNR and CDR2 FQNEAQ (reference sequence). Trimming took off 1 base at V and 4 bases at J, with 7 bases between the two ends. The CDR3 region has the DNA TGTGCCAGCAGCTTAGGGGGGCTCACTGAAGCTTTCTTT. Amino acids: CASSLGGLTEAFF.

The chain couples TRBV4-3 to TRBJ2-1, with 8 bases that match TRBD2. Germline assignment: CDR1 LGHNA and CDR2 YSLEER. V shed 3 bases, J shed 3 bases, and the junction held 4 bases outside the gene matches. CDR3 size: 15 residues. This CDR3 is CASSHGGDDYNEQFF. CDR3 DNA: TGCGCCAGCAGCCACGGGGGGGATGACTACAATGAGCAGTTCTTC.

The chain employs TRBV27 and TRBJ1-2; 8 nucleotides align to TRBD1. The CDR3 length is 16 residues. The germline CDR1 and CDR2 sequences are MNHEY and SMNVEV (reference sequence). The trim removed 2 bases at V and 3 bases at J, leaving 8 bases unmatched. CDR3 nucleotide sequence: TGTGCCAGCAGTTTAACCCGGACAGGGAAATACTATGGCTACACCTTC. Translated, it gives CASSLTRTGKYYGYTF.

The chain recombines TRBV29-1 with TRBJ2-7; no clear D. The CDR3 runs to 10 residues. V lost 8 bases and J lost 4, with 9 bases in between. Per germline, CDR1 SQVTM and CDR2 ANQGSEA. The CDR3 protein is CSSPPYEQYF. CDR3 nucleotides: TGCAGCAGCCCTCCTTACGAGCAGTACTTC.

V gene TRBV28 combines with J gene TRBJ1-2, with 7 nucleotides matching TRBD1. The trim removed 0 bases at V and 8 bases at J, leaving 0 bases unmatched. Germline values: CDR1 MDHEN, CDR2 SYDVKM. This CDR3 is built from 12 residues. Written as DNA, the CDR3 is TGTGCCAGCAGTTTATGGGACAGGGGCTACACCTTC. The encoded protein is CASSLWDRGYTF.

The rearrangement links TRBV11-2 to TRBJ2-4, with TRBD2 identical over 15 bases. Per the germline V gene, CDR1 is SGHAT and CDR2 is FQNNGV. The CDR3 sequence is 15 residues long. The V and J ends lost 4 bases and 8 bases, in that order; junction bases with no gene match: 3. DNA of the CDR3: TGTGCCAGCAGCTCACGGACTAGCGGGAGGGACATTCAGTACTTC. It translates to CASSSRTSGRDIQYF.

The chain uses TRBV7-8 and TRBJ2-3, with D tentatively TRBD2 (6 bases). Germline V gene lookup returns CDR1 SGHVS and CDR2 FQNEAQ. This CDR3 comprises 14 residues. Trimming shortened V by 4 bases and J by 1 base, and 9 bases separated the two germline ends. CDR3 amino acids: CASSYSGRTDTQYF. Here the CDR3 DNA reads TGTGCCAGCAGCTATAGCGGTCGCACAGATACGCAGTATTTT.

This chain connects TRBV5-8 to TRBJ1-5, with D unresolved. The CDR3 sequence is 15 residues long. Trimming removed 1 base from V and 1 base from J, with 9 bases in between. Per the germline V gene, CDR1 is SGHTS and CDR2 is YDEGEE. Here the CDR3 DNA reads TGTGCCAGCAGCTTGACAGTGTTAAGCAATCAGCCCCAGCATTTT. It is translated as CASSLTVLSNQPQHF.

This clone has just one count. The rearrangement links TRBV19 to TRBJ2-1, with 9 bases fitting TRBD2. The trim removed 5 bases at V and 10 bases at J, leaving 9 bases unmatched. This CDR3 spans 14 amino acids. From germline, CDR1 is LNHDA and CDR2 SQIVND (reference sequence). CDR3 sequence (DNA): TGTGCCAGTAGTTTGGTTAGCGGGAGTGGGGAGCAGTTCTTC. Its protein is CASSLVSGSGEQFF. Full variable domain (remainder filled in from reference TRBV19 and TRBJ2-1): DGGITQSPKYLFRKEGQNVTLSCEQNLNHDAMYWYRQDPGQGLRLIYYSQIVNDFQKGDIAEGYSVSREKKESFPLTVTSAQKNPTAFYLCASSLVSGSGEQFFGPGTRLTVL.

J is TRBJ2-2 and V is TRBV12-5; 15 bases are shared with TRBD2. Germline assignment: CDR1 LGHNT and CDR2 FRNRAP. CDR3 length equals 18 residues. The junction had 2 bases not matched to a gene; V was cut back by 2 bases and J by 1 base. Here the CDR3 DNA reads TGTGCTAGTGGTTTGCTGGGACTAGCGGGAGGGAACACCGGGGAGCTGTTTTTT. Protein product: CASGLLGLAGGNTGELFF.

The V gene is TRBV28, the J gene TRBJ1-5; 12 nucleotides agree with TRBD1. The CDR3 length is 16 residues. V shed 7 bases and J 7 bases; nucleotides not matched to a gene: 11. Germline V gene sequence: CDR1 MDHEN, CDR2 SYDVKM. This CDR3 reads CASTAQGQGARQPQHF. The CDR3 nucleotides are TGTGCCAGCACCGCACAGGGACAGGGGGCTAGACAGCCCCAGCATTTT.

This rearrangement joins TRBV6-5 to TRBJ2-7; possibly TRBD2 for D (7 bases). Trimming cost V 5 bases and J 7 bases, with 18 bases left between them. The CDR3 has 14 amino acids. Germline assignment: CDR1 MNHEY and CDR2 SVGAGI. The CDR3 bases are TGTGCCAGCAGTAGGGGGGGGACGCCTGGGGAGCAGTACTTC. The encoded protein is CASSRGGTPGEQYF.

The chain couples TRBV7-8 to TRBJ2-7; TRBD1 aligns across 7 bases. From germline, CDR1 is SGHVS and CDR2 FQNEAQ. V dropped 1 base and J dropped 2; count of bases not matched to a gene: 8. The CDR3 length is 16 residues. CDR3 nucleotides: TGTGCCAGCAGCTTAGGGGGACGGACAGGAACCTACGAGCAGTACTTC. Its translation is CASSLGGRTGTYEQYF.

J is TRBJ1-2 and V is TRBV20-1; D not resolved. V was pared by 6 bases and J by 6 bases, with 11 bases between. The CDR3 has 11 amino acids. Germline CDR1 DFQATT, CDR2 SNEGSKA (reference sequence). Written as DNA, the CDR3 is TGCAGTGCCTCCAGCGGGGATGGCTACACCTTC. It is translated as CSASSGDGYTF.

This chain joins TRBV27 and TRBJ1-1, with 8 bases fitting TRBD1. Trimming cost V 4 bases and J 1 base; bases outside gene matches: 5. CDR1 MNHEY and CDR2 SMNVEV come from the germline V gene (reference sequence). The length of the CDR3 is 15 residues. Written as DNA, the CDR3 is TGTGCCAGCAGTTACTGGACAGGGACGAACACTGAAGCTTTCTTT. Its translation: CASSYWTGTNTEAFF.

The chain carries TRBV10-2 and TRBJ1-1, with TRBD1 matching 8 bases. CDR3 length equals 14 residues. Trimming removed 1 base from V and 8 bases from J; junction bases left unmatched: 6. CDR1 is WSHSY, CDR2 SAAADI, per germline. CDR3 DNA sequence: TGCGCCAGCAGTGAGTTTCCAGGGGGCTTCGAAGCTTTCTTT. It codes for CASSEFPGGFEAFF.

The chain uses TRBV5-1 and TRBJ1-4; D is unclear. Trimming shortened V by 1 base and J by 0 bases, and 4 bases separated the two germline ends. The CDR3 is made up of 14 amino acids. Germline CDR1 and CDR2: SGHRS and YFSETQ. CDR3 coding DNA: TGCGCCAGCAGCTTGACAGCAACTAATGAAAAACTGTTTTTT. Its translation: CASSLTATNEKLFF.

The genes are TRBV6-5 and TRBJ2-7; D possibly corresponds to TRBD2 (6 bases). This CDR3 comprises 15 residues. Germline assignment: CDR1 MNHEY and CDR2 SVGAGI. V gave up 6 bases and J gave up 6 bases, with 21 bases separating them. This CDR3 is CASSLVALAFGEQYF. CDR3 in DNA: TGTGCCAGCAGCCTCGTAGCACTAGCTTTCGGCGAGCAGTACTTC.